The 22 T cell receptor beta chains in this list originate from one sample, sequenced in a study of blood T cell repertoires in COVID-19. Only in-frame clones appear in the TCRdb table, and some are missing; sequencing was by immunoSEQ multiplex PCR. The profile shows 150,000 to 200,000 clones, approximately 90% of them singletons. The specimen sequenced was peripheral blood. Source of these receptors: a man aged 25-45 years with COVID-19, enrolled during active disease.

The chain is built from TRBV9 and TRBJ1-1, with D possibly TRBD1 on 6 matching bases. Trimming removed 1 base at V and 3 bases at J, with 13 bases between. This CDR3 region has 15 residues. Germline V gene lookup returns CDR1 SGDLS and CDR2 YYNGEE. CDR3 bases: TGTGCCAGCAGCGTACAGGGGTCCTGGGACACTGAAGCTTTCTTT. Translating gives CASSVQGSWDTEAFF.

This clone has only a few counts. The rearrangement links TRBV14 to TRBJ2-7; tentative D call: TRBD1 (6 bases). CDR1 is SGHDN and CDR2 is FVKESK in the germline V gene. V lost 1 base to trimming and J lost 6 bases, with 10 bases between them. The CDR3 contains 13 residues. Written as DNA, the CDR3 is TGTGCCAGCAGCCAAGGGTCAGGGGTCGAGCAGTACTTC. Translating gives CASSQGSGVEQYF.

The J gene is TRBJ2-1, the V gene TRBV5-5; no definite D call. CDR1 SGHKS and CDR2 YYEKEE come from the germline V gene (reference sequence). The CDR3 runs 15 residues. Trimming took 0 bases from V and 3 from J, leaving 10 bases between them. Here the CDR3 reads CASSLGLADYNEQFF. The CDR3 DNA follows: TGTGCCAGCAGCTTGGGTTTAGCAGACTACAATGAGCAGTTCTTC.

About this clone: At the DNA level, this CDR3 is encoded by other sequences in the same sample as well. CDR3 amino acids: CASSSYTDTQYF. DNA for the CDR3: TGTGCCAGCAGCTCGTACACAGATACGCAGTATTTT. This chain uses TRBV7-2 with TRBJ2-3; the D is unclear. The germline gives CDR1 SGHTA, CDR2 FQGNSA. The CDR3 runs 12 residues. V lost 4 bases and J 2 bases, leaving 4 bases between the germline ends.

The CDR3 sequence: CASSPLGGGNYGYTF. The CDR3 coding sequence is TGTGCCAGCAGTCCTCTGGGAGGAGGTAACTATGGCTACACCTTC. This rearrangement joins TRBV28 to TRBJ1-2; D is undetermined. Germline CDR1 and CDR2: MDHEN and SYDVKM. Trimming stripped 5 bases from V and 1 base from J, with 14 bases between. The CDR3 is 15 amino acids.

The CDR3 loop is CSASSAGGLEQYF. The CDR3, as DNA: TGCAGTGCAAGTTCAGCGGGGGGCCTGGAGCAGTACTTC. The V and J genes are TRBV20-1 and TRBJ2-7, with TRBD2 matching 9 bases. CDR1 is DFQATT, CDR2 SNEGSKA, per germline (reference sequence). The CDR3 has 13 amino acids. Trimming took 6 bases from V and 7 from J; bases not matched to a gene: 10.

V usage is TRBV6-5 and J usage is TRBJ1-1; the D is unclear. The germline CDR1 and CDR2 sequences are MNHEY and SVGAGI. This CDR3 spans 15 amino acids. V was clipped by 1 base and J by 1 base, with 10 bases between them. The DNA of the CDR3 is TGTGCCAGCAGTTACTACTCACCAGGGAACACTGAAGCTTTCTTT. Amino acid sequence: CASSYYSPGNTEAFF.

This clone occurred once. This chain connects TRBV5-4 to TRBJ1-2; 7 nucleotides align to TRBD1. CDR1 and CDR2 (germline): SGHNT, YYREEE (reference sequence). Trimming cost V 3 bases and J 5 bases; bases outside gene matches: 10. The CDR3 is made up of 15 amino acids. CDR3 sequence: CASSSYRGTTYGYTF. The CDR3 DNA reads as TGTGCCAGCAGCTCCTACAGGGGAACCACTTATGGCTACACCTTC.

This chain connects TRBV18 to TRBJ1-2, with TRBD1 matching over 8 bases. This CDR3 contains 14 residues. Germline V gives CDR1 KGHSH, CDR2 LQKENI. Trimming cost V 3 bases and J 5 bases; bases outside gene matches: 5. The CDR3 DNA is TGTGCCAGCTCACCTGGACAGGGTAATTATGGCTACACCTTC. The encoded protein is CASSPGQGNYGYTF.

The chain uses TRBV7-9 and TRBJ2-1, with 7 bases lining up with TRBD1. The V segment lost 1 base and the J segment 7 bases; nucleotides outside the gene matches: 7. Germline lookup yields CDR1 SEHNR and CDR2 FQNEAQ (reference sequence). The CDR3 has 15 amino acids. The CDR3 DNA reads as TGTGCCAGCAGCTTAGGACAGGGCATTTCGAATGAGCAGTTCTTC. It codes for CASSLGQGISNEQFF.

The chain combines TRBV12-3 or TRBV12-4 with TRBJ1-5; D remains unclear. There are 13 residues in the CDR3. The V end was cut by 2 bases, the J end by 7 bases, with 9 bases between. The CDR3 here is CASSLIQHQPQHF. CDR3 nucleotide sequence: TGTGCCAGCAGTTTAATACAGCACCAGCCCCAGCATTTT.

The V and J genes are TRBV5-1 and TRBJ1-2; D gene unclear. From germline, CDR1 is SGHRS and CDR2 YFSETQ. The CDR3 length is 17 residues. The germline V and J ends were trimmed by 0 bases and 2 bases, with 17 bases remaining between them. Here the CDR3 reads CASSLDFLAEPNYGYTF. The CDR3 DNA sequence: TGCGCCAGCAGCTTGGATTTTTTAGCAGAACCAAACTATGGCTACACCTTC.

The chain has TRBV7-8 and TRBJ1-1; 8 bases agree with TRBD1. The CDR3 sequence is 13 residues long. Looked up from germline, CDR1 is SGHVS and CDR2 is FQNEAQ. V lost 8 bases, J lost 4 bases, and 6 bases stayed unmatched. The CDR3 protein is CASGQGAGTEAFF. The CDR3, as DNA: TGTGCCAGCGGGCAGGGGGCTGGCACTGAAGCTTTCTTT.

The rearrangement joins TRBV25-1 to TRBJ2-2; 7 bases are a match to TRBD2. Germline V CDR1 and CDR2: MGHDK, SYGVNS. There are 14 residues in the CDR3. Losses at the gene ends were 7 bases for V and 6 bases for J; bases not matched to a gene: 8. For the CDR3, the DNA is TGTGCCAGCAATTCGGGGGGAGAGGCCGGGGAGCTGTTTTTT. Its translation is CASNSGGEAGELFF.

A remark on this clone: Germline is not matched at one junction end, which may reflect a read error. This CDR3 is also generated by other DNA sequences in the sample. V gene TRBV27 combines with J gene TRBJ2-1; tentative D call: TRBD1 (5 bases). The CDR3 spans 13 residues. The germline gives CDR1 MNHEY, CDR2 SMNVEV (reference sequence). CDR3 bases: TGTGCCAGCAGCCTAGGGGCCTATAATGAGCAGTTCTTC. The encoded protein is CASSLGAYNEQFF.

The J gene is TRBJ1-1, the V gene TRBV6-5, with D perhaps matching TRBD1 (5 bases). The CDR3 extends over 14 amino acids. Trimming stripped 7 bases from V and 5 bases from J, with 17 bases between. Per germline, CDR1 MNHEY and CDR2 SVGAGI. CDR3 in DNA: TGTGCCAGCAAGAATCGACTGGGGGGGACTGAAGCTTTCTTT. Its protein product is CASKNRLGGTEAFF.

In its sample, this clone was seen a few times. The chain joins TRBV21-1 to TRBJ2-7; the table calls TRBD1, which could not be checked here. TRBV21-1 is designated a pseudogene. The CDR3 length is 17 residues. CDR3 nucleotide sequence: TGTGCCGGCTACCGGGACAGGCTAAGCGGGGAGGACTACGAGCAGTACTTC. It translates to CAGYRDRLSGEDYEQYF.

The V gene is TRBV6-2 or TRBV6-3, the J gene TRBJ2-7, with a weak D call TRBD1 (6 bases). This CDR3 contains 15 residues. Trimming removed 6 bases from V and 0 bases from J, with 15 bases in between. The V gene's germline CDR1 is MNHEY and CDR2 SVGEGT. The CDR3 nucleotides read TGTGCCAGCAGCCTCGGACAGACCATCTCCTACGAGCAGTACTTC. Encoded protein: CASSLGQTISYEQYF.

The CDR3 here is CASSLSSGRDDEQFF. CDR3 sequence (DNA): TGTGCCAGCAGTTTAAGTAGCGGGAGGGATGATGAGCAGTTCTTC. The V call is TRBV27, the J call TRBJ2-1; 11 bases match TRBD2. CDR1 is MNHEY, CDR2 SMNVEV, per germline (reference sequence). The CDR3 covers 15 residues. The V and J ends lost 2 bases and 8 bases, in that order; junction bases with no gene match: 5.

This clone was detected only a few times. The chain couples TRBV5-4 to TRBJ2-5; TRBD2 matches at 16 bases. Trimming removed 4 bases from V and 5 bases from J; junction bases left unmatched: 11. The CDR3 extends over 18 amino acids. Germline V gives CDR1 SGHNT, CDR2 YYREEE (reference sequence). CDR3 sequence: CASSEPPGLAGGGETQYF. The CDR3 coding sequence is TGTGCCAGCAGCGAACCTCCGGGACTAGCGGGAGGGGGGGAGACCCAGTACTTC.

The chain employs TRBV28 and TRBJ1-1; 8 bases fit TRBD1. The CDR3 runs 17 residues. Germline values: CDR1 MDHEN, CDR2 SYDVKM. The V and J ends lost 2 bases and 3 bases, in that order; junction bases with no gene match: 11. The DNA of the CDR3 is TGTGCCAGCAGTTTAAGGCCAGGGGGCATGTGGGACACTGAAGCTTTCTTT. This encodes CASSLRPGGMWDTEAFF.

Written as DNA, the CDR3 is TGTGCCAGCAGTGAAGCGCAGGTTGGGCGAGGGAGCTACACCTTC. Its protein product is CASSEAQVGRGSYTF. The V call is TRBV2, the J call TRBJ1-2; D uncertain. Germline V gene sequence: CDR1 SNHLY, CDR2 FYNNEI. Trimming took 0 bases from V and 9 from J, leaving 17 bases between them. The CDR3 loop spans 15 amino acids. Based on the CDR3 plus reference TRBV2 and TRBJ1-2, the full variable domain is EPEVTQTPSHQVTQMGQEVILRCVPISNHLYFYWYRQILGQKVEFLVSFYNNEISEKSEIFDDQFSVERPDGSNFTLKIRSTKLEDSAMYFCASSEAQVGRGSYTFGSGTRLTVV.